Listed below are T cell receptor beta chains from one sample, sequenced in a study of blood T cells in healthy people across ages. Each CDR3 protein is one row after TCRdb ran MiXCR on the 5' RACE reads. Altogether some 1.5 million distinct CDR3 sequences are present, roughly 27% being singletons, with the ten largest covering 6.5% to 8.5%. The specimen was blood. All receptors come from a woman in her 30s in good health. Both conserved end residues are trimmed from each CDR3. Each record gives: V gene, CDR3 protein.

V: TRBV2
CDR3: ASTKRLAGGQYEQY

V: TRBV20-1
CDR3: SASQGGVYNEQF

V: TRBV7-6
CDR3: ASSLGFVSGRSYEQY

V: TRBV3-1
CDR3: ASSGRPGTSLQDTQY

V: TRBV2
CDR3: ASQGASEAF

V: TRBV20-1
CDR3: SALHRTSGTVEQY

V: TRBV9
CDR3: ASSPTNRAEQY

V: TRBV6-1
CDR3: ASSENGYQETQY

V: TRBV28
CDR3: ASSIRDRGNEQY

V: TRBV9
CDR3: ASSVDETGFHEQY

V: TRBV7-8
CDR3: ASSLKLAGGEQF

V: TRBV3-1
CDR3: ASSQEVYNEQY

V: TRBV2
CDR3: ASGTFGYEQY

V: TRBV20-1
CDR3: SCPTGQNEKLF

V: TRBV5-5
CDR3: ASTLDGWSCT

V: TRBV20-1
CDR3: SVPPDRGGQPQH

V: TRBV18
CDR3: ASSLEVADLQETQY

V: TRBV29-1
CDR3: SVDAGTGVMIQY

V: TRBV29-1
CDR3: SFMGQRREQY

V: TRBV7-2
CDR3: ASSPGQIETQY